This T cell receptor (beta chain) appears in the sequencing data of a study of tumor-infiltrating lymphocytes in primary liver carcinoma. Study in general: Cases comprised patients with primary liver carcinoma who received surgical resection.

As regards this clonotype: Its antigen is not identified.

The input was about 500 ng total RNA; TCR beta cDNA was made from it with a constant-region primer. Amplification in three nested multiplex PCR rounds with slightly modified ARM-PCR gave rise to TCR beta libraries. TCRdb independently ran MiXCR on the multiplex PCR reads; one entry per CDR3 protein. The sample lists 300,000 to 350,000 distinct CDR3 sequences, around three fifths occurring once. Both blood RNA, taken from unsorted whole blood, and germline DNA were extracted. Notes on the study in general: A significantly higher top-250-clone fraction was found in tumors than in blood (p = 0.039). There was no comparison of CD4+ and CD8+ repertoires, as samples were bulk unsorted.

The TCR was taken from a woman in her 30s with primary liver carcinoma and hepatitis B virus infection. The sample taken for sequencing was peripheral blood.

The DNA for the CDR3 is TGTGCCAGCAGTATCCAGGGTGGTGAGCAGTTCTTC. This translates into CASSIQGGEQFF. The rearrangement joins TRBV12-3 or TRBV12-4 to TRBJ2-1, with a weak D call TRBD1 (5 bases). The CDR3 is 12 amino acids. V lost 5 bases and J lost 9, with 11 bases in between.